This record covers a single TCR beta chain. Trimming shortened V by 5 bases and J by 0 bases, and 9 bases separated the two germline ends. Germline V gene sequence: CDR1 SEHNR, CDR2 FQNEAQ (reference sequence). The CDR3 is 14 residues long. This specimen belongs to a study of T cells after yellow fever vaccination. Each CDR3 protein is one row after TCRdb ran MiXCR on the 5' RACE reads. The table lists approximately 510,000 distinct CDR3 sequences, 20% to 25% of them singletons, with approximately 15% in the top ten. The source is a man aged 18 to 29 who received the YFV17D yellow fever vaccine. The sample consisted of PBMCs, taken 20 to 25 days after the first yellow fever vaccination. V is TRBV7-9 and J is TRBJ2-3; D is unresolved. In DNA form, the CDR3 reads TGTGCCAGCAGCCGCGCGACTAGCACAGATACGCAGTATTTT. This translates into CASSRATSTDTQYF.